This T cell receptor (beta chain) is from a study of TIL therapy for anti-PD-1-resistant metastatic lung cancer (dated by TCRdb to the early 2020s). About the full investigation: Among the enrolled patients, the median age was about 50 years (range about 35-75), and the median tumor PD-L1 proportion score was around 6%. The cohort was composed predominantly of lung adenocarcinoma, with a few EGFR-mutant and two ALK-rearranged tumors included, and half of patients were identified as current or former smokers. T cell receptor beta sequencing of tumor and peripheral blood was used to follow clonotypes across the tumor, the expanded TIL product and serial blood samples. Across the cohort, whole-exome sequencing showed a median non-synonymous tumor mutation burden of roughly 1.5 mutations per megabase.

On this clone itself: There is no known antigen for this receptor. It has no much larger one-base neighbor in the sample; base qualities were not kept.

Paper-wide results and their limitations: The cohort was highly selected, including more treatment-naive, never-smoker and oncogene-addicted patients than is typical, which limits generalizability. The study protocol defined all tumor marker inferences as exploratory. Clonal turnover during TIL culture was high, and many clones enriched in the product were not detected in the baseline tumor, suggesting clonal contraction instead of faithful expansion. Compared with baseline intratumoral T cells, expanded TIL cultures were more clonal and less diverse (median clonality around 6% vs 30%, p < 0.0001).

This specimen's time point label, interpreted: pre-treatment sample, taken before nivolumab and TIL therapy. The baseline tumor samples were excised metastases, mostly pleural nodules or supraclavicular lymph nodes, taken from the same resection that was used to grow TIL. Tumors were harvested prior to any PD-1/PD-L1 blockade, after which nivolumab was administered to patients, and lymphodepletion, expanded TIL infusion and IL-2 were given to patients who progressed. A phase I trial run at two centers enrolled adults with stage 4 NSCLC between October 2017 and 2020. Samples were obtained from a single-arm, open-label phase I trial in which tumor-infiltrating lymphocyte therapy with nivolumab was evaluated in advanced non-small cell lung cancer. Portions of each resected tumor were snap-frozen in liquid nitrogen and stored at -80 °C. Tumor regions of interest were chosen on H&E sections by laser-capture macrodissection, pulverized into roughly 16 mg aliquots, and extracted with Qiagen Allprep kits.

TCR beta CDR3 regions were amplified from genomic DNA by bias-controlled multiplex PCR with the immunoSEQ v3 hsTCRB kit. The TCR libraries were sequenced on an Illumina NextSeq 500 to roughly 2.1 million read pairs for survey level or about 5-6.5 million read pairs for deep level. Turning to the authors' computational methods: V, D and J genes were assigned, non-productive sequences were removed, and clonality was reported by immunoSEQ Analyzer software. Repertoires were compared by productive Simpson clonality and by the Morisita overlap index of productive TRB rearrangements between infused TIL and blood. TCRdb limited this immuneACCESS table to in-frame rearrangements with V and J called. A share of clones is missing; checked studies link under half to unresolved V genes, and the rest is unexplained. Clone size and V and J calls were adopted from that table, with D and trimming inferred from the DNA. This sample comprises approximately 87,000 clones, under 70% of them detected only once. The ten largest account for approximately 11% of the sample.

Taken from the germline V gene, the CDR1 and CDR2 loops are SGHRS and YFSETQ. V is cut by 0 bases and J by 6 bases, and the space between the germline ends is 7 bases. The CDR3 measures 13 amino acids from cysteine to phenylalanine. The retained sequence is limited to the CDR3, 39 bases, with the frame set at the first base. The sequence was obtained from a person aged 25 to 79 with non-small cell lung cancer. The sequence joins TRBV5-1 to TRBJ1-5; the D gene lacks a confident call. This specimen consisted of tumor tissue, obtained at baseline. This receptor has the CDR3 CASSLGSGQPQHF. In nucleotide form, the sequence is TGCGCCAGCAGCTTGGGGTCGGGTCAGCCCCAGCATTTT. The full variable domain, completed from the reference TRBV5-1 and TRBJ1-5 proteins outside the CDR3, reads KAGVTQTPRYLIKTRGQQVTLSCSPISGHRSVSWYQQTPGQGLQFLFEYFSETQRNKGNFPGRFSGRQFSNSRSEMNVSTLELGDSALYLCASSLGSGQPQHFGDGTRLSIL.